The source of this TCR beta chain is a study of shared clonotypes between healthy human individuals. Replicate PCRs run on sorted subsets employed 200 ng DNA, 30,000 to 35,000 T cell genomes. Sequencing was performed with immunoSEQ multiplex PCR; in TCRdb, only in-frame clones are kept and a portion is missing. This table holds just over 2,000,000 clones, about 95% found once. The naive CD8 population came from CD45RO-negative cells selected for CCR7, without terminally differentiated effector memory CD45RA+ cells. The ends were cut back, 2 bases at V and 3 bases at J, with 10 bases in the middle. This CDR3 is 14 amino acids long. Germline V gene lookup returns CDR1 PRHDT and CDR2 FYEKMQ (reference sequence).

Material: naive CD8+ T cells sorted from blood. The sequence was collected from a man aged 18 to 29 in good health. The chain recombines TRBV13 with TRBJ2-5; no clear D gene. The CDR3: CASSLRWEEETQYF. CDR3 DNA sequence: TGTGCCAGCAGCTTAAGGTGGGAAGAAGAGACCCAGTACTTC.